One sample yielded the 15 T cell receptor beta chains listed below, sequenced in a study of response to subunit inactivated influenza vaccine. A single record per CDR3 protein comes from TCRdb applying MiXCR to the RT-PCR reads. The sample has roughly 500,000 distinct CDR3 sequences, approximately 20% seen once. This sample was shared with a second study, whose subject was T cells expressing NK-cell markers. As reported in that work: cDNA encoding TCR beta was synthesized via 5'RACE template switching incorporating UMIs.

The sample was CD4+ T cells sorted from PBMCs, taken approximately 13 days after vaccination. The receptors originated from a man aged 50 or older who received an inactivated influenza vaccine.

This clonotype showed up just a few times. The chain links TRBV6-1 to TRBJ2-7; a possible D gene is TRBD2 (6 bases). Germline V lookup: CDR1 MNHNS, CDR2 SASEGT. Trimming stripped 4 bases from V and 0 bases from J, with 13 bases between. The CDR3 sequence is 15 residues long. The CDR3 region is CASSARVSGSYEQYF. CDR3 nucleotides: TGTGCCAGCAGTGCCCGGGTTAGCGGCTCCTACGAGCAGTACTTC.

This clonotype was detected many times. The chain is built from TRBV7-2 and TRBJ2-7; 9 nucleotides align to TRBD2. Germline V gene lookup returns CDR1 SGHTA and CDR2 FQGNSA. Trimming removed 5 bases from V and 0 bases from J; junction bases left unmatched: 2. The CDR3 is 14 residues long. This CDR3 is CASSLTSGSYEQYF. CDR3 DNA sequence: TGTGCCAGCAGCCTGACTAGCGGCTCCTACGAGCAGTACTTC.

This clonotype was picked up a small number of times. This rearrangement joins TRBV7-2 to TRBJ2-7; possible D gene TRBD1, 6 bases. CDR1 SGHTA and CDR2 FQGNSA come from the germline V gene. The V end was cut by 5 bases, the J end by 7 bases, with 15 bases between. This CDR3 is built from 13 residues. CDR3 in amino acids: CASSQGYPGEQYF. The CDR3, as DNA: TGTGCCAGCAGCCAGGGGTACCCCGGAGAGCAGTACTTC.

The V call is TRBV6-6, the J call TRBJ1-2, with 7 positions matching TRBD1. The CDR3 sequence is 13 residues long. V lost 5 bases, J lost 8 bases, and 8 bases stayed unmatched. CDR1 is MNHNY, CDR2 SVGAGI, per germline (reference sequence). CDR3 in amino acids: CASSPTGVGGYTF. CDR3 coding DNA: TGTGCCAGCAGTCCTACAGGGGTCGGCGGCTACACCTTC.

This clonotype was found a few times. In DNA form, the CDR3 reads TGTGCCACCAGCAGAGGGGCAATGCTTGGGAGGGCCGTTGAGACCCAGTACTTC. This sequence encodes CATSRGAMLGRAVETQYF. This chain uses TRBV15 with TRBJ2-5; 7 bases match TRBD2. V lost 1 base to trimming and J lost 5 bases; unmatched junction nucleotides: 16. Germline V gene lookup returns CDR1 LNHNV and CDR2 YYDKDF (reference sequence). This CDR3 has 18 amino acids. The entire variable domain, with the rest obtained from reference TRBV15 and TRBJ2-5, is as follows: DAMVIQNPRYQVTQFGKPVTLSCSQTLNHNVMYWYQQKSSQAPKLLFHYYDKDFNNEADTPDNFQSRRPNTSFCFLDIRSPGLGDTAMYLCATSRGAMLGRAVETQYFGPGTRLLVL.

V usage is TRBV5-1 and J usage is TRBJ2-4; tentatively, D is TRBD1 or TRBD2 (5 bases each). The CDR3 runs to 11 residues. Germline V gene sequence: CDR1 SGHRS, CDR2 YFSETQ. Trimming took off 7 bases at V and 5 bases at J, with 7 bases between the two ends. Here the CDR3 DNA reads TGCGCCAGCGGGGACGAAAACATTCAGTACTTC. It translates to CASGDENIQYF.

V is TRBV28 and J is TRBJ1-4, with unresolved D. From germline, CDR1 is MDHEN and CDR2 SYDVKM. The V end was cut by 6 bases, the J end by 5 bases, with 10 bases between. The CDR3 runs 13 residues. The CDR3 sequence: CASRTAVNEKLFF. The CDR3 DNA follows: TGTGCCAGCAGAACGGCGGTAAATGAAAAACTGTTTTTT.

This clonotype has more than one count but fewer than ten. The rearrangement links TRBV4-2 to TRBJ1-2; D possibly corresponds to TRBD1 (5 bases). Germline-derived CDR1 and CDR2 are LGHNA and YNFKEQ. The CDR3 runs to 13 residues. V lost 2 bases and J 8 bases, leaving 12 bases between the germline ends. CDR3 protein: CASSQWYGDGYTF. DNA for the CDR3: TGTGCCAGCAGCCAATGGTATGGGGACGGCTACACCTTC.

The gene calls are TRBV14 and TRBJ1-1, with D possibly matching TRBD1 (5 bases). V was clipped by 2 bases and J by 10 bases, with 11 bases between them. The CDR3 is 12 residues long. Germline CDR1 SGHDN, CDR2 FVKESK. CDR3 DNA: TGTGCCAGCAGCCAATCCAGGGTGCGAGCTTTCTTT. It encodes CASSQSRVRAFF.

Written as DNA, the CDR3 is TGTGCCAGCTCACCACCAATTAGGTCCCAAGAGACCCAGTACTTC. It is translated as CASSPPIRSQETQYF. The V call is TRBV18, the J call TRBJ2-5; D is uncertain. Trimming took off 0 bases at V and 1 base at J, with 9 bases between the two ends. CDR1 and CDR2 (germline): KGHSH, LQKENI. The CDR3 is 15 residues long.

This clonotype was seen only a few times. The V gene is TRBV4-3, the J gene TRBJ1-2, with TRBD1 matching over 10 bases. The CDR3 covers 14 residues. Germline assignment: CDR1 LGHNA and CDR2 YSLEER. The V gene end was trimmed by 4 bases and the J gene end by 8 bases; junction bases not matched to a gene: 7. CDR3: CASSRDRGLGGYTF. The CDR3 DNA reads TGCGCCAGCAGCCGGGACAGGGGACTTGGGGGCTACACCTTC.

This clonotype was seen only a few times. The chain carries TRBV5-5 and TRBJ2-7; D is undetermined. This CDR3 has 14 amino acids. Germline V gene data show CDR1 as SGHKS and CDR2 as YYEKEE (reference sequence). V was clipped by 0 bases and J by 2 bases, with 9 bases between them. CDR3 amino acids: CASSLAVEAYEQYF. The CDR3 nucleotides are TGTGCCAGCAGCTTGGCGGTAGAAGCCTACGAGCAGTACTTC. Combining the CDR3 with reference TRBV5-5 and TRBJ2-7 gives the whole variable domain DAGVTQSPTHLIKTRGQQVTLRCSPISGHKSVSWYQQVLGQGPQFIFQYYEKEERGRGNFPDRFSARQFPNYSSELNVNALLLGDSALYLCASSLAVEAYEQYFGPGTRLTVT.

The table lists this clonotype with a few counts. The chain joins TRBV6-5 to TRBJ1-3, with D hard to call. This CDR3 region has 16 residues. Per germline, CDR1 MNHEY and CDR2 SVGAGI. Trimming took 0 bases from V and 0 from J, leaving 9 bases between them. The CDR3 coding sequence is TGTGCCAGCAGTTACTCGAAAGTACGCTCTGGAAACACCATATATTTT. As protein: CASSYSKVRSGNTIYF.

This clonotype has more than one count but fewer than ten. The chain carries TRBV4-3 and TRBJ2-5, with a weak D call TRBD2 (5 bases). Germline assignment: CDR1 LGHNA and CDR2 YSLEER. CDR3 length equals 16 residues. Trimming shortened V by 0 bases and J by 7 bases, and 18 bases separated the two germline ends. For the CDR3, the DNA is TGCGCCAGCAGCCAAGACCCCGGGGAAGCAAAGGGGACCCAGTACTTC. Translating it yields CASSQDPGEAKGTQYF.

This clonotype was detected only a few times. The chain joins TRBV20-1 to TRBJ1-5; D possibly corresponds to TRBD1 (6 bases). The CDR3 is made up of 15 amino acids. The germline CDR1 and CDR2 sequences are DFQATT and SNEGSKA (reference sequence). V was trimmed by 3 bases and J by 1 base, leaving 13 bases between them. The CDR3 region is CSARYTGMSNQPQHF. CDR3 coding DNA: TGCAGTGCTAGGTACACAGGGATGAGCAATCAGCCCCAGCATTTT.